The 10 T cell receptor beta chains given below trace back to one sample, sequenced in a study of blood T cell repertoires in COVID-19. TCRdb's copy holds only in-frame clones and misses some; the assay was immunoSEQ multiplex PCR. The table shows roughly 210,000 clones, with around 86% occurring only once. The sample consisted of PBMCs or T cells enriched from blood (not recorded which). These receptors all stem from a man aged 30-40 years in a cohort exposed to, infected with or recovered from COVID-19 (not recorded which).

V is TRBV6-4 and J is TRBJ2-2, with D unresolved. V lost 3 bases to trimming and J lost 1 base, with 12 bases between them. Germline V gene lookup returns CDR1 MRHNA and CDR2 SNTAGT. This CDR3 has 16 residues. The CDR3, as DNA: TGTGCCAGCAGTGATTCGTTTTTGAGGAACACCGGGGAGCTGTTTTTT. It codes for CASSDSFLRNTGELFF.

This clone is a singleton in its sample. The chain joins TRBV6-2 or TRBV6-3 to TRBJ1-1; TRBD1 might be the D (5 bases). Looked up from germline, CDR1 is MNHEY and CDR2 is SVGEGT. CDR3 length: 13 amino acids. V lost 5 bases, J lost 4 bases, and 11 bases lay in between. In DNA, the CDR3 is TGTGCCAGCAGTCAGACAGTGGGCACTGAAGCTTTCTTT. This gives the protein CASSQTVGTEAFF.

The chain has TRBV5-8 and TRBJ2-3; TRBD1 aligns across 8 bases. This CDR3 contains 16 residues. V shed 3 bases and J 1 base; nucleotides not matched to a gene: 7. Germline assignment: CDR1 SGHTS and CDR2 YDEGEE. The CDR3, as DNA: TGTGCCAGCAGCTCTTCAGGGGGCCTGGGCACAGATACGCAGTATTTT. It specifies CASSSSGGLGTDTQYF.

The chain recombines TRBV11-2 with TRBJ2-1; maybe TRBD2 (5 bases). The CDR3 has 15 amino acids. In germline, CDR1 is SGHAT, CDR2 FQNNGV. Trimming left V 6 bases short and J 6 bases short, with 18 bases between. The CDR3 DNA sequence: TGTGCCAGCAGACCTACTAGAGCCACTAGCAATGAGCAGTTCTTC. It specifies CASRPTRATSNEQFF.

The chain couples TRBV5-1 to TRBJ2-1; no clear D. The length of the CDR3 is 18 residues. Germline CDR1 and CDR2: SGHRS and YFSETQ. Trimming pared 0 bases from V and 0 bases from J, leaving 16 bases between. The CDR3 protein is CASSLEANLWSSYNEQFF. CDR3 DNA sequence: TGCGCCAGCAGCTTGGAGGCAAACCTCTGGAGCTCCTACAATGAGCAGTTCTTC.

This clone appeared a single time. The same CDR3 can be traced to other DNA sequences in this sample. This chain uses TRBV28 with TRBJ1-6; D not resolved. Germline loops: CDR1 MDHEN, CDR2 SYDVKM. The length of the CDR3 is 15 residues. V lost 3 bases and J lost 0, with 6 bases in between. CDR3 in DNA: TGTGCCAGCAGTTTCGGAGGCTCCTATAATTCACCCCTCCACTTT. Its protein is CASSFGGSYNSPLHF.

The V gene is TRBV18, the J gene TRBJ2-1; the match to TRBD1 covers 11 bases. CDR3 length: 13 residues. Germline assignment: CDR1 KGHSH and CDR2 LQKENI. Trimming removed 8 bases from V and 7 bases from J; junction bases left unmatched: 4. CDR3 sequence: CASRDRGSNEQFF. As DNA, the CDR3 is TGTGCCAGCCGGGACAGGGGGAGTAATGAGCAGTTCTTC.

This chain uses TRBV4-1 with TRBJ1-1; D gene ambiguous. The CDR3 has 14 residues. Germline lookup yields CDR1 MGHRA and CDR2 YSYEKL. The V end lost 1 base, the J end lost 1 base, and 7 bases lay between the germline ends. CDR3 sequence reads: CASSQGRGNTEAFF. CDR3 DNA sequence: TGCGCCAGCAGCCAAGGACGGGGGAACACTGAAGCTTTCTTT.

V gene TRBV7-2 combines with J gene TRBJ1-3; the D is unclear. The CDR3 has 15 amino acids. Germline loops: CDR1 SGHTA, CDR2 FQGNSA. V was trimmed by 3 bases and J by 2 bases, leaving 11 bases between them. The CDR3 sequence is CASSFQRTPGNTIYF. The CDR3 bases are TGTGCCAGCAGCTTCCAGCGGACCCCTGGAAACACCATATATTTT.

This clone was observed a handful of times. The CDR3 protein is CASVTSQTEAFF. Here the CDR3 DNA reads TGTGCCAGTGTCACTAGCCAGACTGAAGCTTTCTTT. This chain uses TRBV28 with TRBJ1-1; D unclear. Germline V lookup: CDR1 MDHEN, CDR2 SYDVKM. CDR3 length: 12 residues. Trimming pared 9 bases from V and 5 bases from J, leaving 13 bases between.